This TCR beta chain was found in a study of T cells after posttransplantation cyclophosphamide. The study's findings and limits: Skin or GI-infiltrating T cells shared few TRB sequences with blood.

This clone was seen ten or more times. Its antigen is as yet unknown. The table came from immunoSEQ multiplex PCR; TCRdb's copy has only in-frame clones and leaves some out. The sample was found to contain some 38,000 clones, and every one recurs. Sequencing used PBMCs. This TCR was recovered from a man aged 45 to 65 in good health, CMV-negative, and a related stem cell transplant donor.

CDR3 DNA sequence: TGCGCCAGCAGTGAGTCGGGGGACAGGGGATTTGAAGCTTTCTTT. Translation: CASSESGDRGFEAFF. The chain employs TRBV10-1 and TRBJ1-1; 10 bases fit TRBD1. This CDR3 comprises 15 residues. Per germline, CDR1 WNHNN and CDR2 SYGVQD (reference sequence). The trim removed 0 bases at V and 7 bases at J, leaving 5 bases unmatched.